This entry describes one TCR beta chain. The source of the sample is a study of blood T cell repertoires in COVID-19. Trimming cost V 0 bases and J 4 bases, with 15 bases left between them. The CDR3 contains 16 residues. The germline V gene has CDR1 LGHNA and CDR2 YNFKEQ. The repertoire was sequenced with immunoSEQ multiplex PCR; TCRdb's copy has only in-frame clones and lacks some. Among around 210,000 clones listed, 85% were seen once. The sequence was collected from a man aged 45 to 65 with COVID-19, enrolled during active disease. The gene calls are TRBV4-2 and TRBJ1-1, with D hard to call. What was sequenced was peripheral blood. The CDR3 coding sequence is TGTGCCAGCAGCCAAGAGGGCGTTAGAACTAGCACTGAAGCTTTCTTT. Amino acid sequence: CASSQEGVRTSTEAFF.